This TCR beta chain originates from a study of cytomegalovirus exposure and HLA in healthy donors. Notes on the study in general: It was reported in a later analysis that an Asian-associated ancestry cluster showed fewer N-insertions than the roughly 670-donor mean. For most TCR sequences rarity was the rule, although some public TCRs occurred in many donors.

As to this clone: Its antigen is as yet unknown.

This CDR3 has 17 residues. Trimming stripped 5 bases from V and 2 bases from J, with 21 bases between. Germline V CDR1 and CDR2: MNHEY, SMNVEV (reference sequence). Use of 60 Vbeta and 13 Jbeta primers characterized the PCR. Sequencing was performed with immunoSEQ multiplex PCR; in TCRdb, only in-frame clones are kept and a portion is missing. This sample yields approximately 180,000 clones, of which approximately 82% are seen a single time; 1.7% belongs to the top ten. The chain recombines TRBV27 with TRBJ1-1, with D possibly TRBD1 on 5 matching bases. Sequences were obtained from PBMCs. The TCR sequence derives from a woman aged 18-29 years in good health and CMV-seronegative. CDR3 loop: CASSPRQGNTHNTEAFF. The DNA of the CDR3 is TGTGCCAGCAGTCCTCGGCAGGGAAACACTCACAACACTGAAGCTTTCTTT.